The sample holds a few counts of the clone carrying this TCR beta chain. Here immunoSEQ multiplex PCR was the method, and the copy in TCRdb shows in-frame clones only, minus some. This table holds some 87,000 clones, about nine tenths found once. The data derive from a study of OX40 agonist ivuxolimab in advanced cancers. Overall study context: Cohort: 82.7% men, mean age around 61, aged roughly 20 to 79.

CDR1 is SGHDT, CDR2 YYEEEE, per germline. The CDR3 runs 15 residues. Trimming cost V 3 bases and J 5 bases, with 16 bases left between them. The clonotype was recovered from an adult with an advanced solid tumor such as melanoma, head and neck, liver or kidney cancer. The starting material was CD4+ or CD8+ T cells sorted from blood, obtained in a trial of the OX40 agonist ivuxolimab. The chain couples TRBV5-6 to TRBJ2-3; D is unresolved. CDR3 DNA sequence: TGTGCCAGCAGCTCCAAAACAGAACCCGGAGATACGCAGTATTTT. It codes for CASSSKTEPGDTQYF.